A single sample gave rise to the 21 T cell receptor beta chains below, sequenced in a study of T cell clones after liver transplantation. Data came from immunoSEQ multiplex PCR; TCRdb stores just in-frame clones and leaves some out. Counted here are about 33,000 clones, about 93% occurring once; the ten biggest clones make up roughly 26%. The material was CD8+ T cells from blood, obtained 12 months after liver transplant. Every receptor here comes from a human patient who received a liver transplant. Some T cells could come from the graft donor.

This chain joins TRBV4-2 and TRBJ2-5; possibly TRBD1 for D (6 bases). This CDR3 region has 15 residues. CDR1 and CDR2 (germline): LGHNA, YNFKEQ. Trimming cost V 5 bases and J 4 bases, with 17 bases left between them. CDR3 in DNA: TGTGCCAGCAGCACCCGACAGGAACCGGCAGAGACCCAGTACTTC. This sequence encodes CASSTRQEPAETQYF.

The chain carries TRBV5-8 and TRBJ1-5, with D possibly being TRBD1 (5 bases). V was shortened by 3 bases and J by 0 bases, with 22 bases between the two germline ends. Per germline, CDR1 SGHTS and CDR2 YDEGEE. CDR3 size: 19 residues. The CDR3 nucleotides read TGTGCCAGCAGCTCGACGTCCGGGACCGAACTTTATAGCAATCAGCCCCAGCATTTT. Translating gives CASSSTSGTELYSNQPQHF.

The chain recombines TRBV11-3 with TRBJ1-1; TRBD1 agrees at 9 bases. The J segment lost 0 bases and the V segment lost 1 base, leaving 6 bases of the junction unmatched. Germline CDR1 is SGHNT and CDR2 is YENEEA. The CDR3 contains 17 residues. CDR3 amino acids: CASSLVPGDRVNTEAFF. The CDR3 DNA is TGTGCCAGCAGCTTAGTCCCTGGGGACAGGGTGAACACTGAAGCTTTCTTT.

The chain employs TRBV18 and TRBJ2-1, with a weak D call TRBD1 (6 bases). CDR1 and CDR2 (germline): KGHSH, LQKENI. V lost 0 bases and J lost 5, with 14 bases in between. The CDR3 spans 16 residues. The CDR3 is CASSPPPGHGDNEQFF. For the CDR3, the DNA is TGTGCCAGCTCACCACCCCCGGGACACGGTGACAATGAGCAGTTCTTC.

The chain recombines TRBV7-2 with TRBJ2-7, with a weak D call TRBD2 (5 bases). The CDR3 has 14 amino acids. Germline V gene data show CDR1 as SGHTA and CDR2 as FQGNSA. The V end was cut by 5 bases, the J end by 7 bases, with 18 bases between. The DNA of the CDR3 is TGTGCCAGCAGCCCCCCTGGGAGCCGTAAGGAGCAGTACTTC. Protein product: CASSPPGSRKEQYF. The full variable domain, its missing parts supplied by reference TRBV7-2 and TRBJ2-7, is GAGVSQSPSNKVTEKGKDVELRCDPISGHTALYWYRQSLGQGLEFLIYFQGNSAPDKSGLPSDRFSAERTGGSVSTLTIQRTQQEDSAVYLCASSPPGSRKEQYFGPGTRLTVT.

The chain is built from TRBV19 and TRBJ2-4; D is possibly TRBD1 (8 bases). Trimming shortened V by 5 bases and J by 3 bases, and 17 bases separated the two germline ends. Germline assignment: CDR1 LNHDA and CDR2 SQIVND (reference sequence). There are 16 residues in the CDR3. CDR3: CASSPDREGVKNIQYF. The CDR3 DNA sequence: TGTGCCAGTAGTCCGGACAGGGAGGGAGTCAAAAACATTCAGTACTTC.

The chain recombines TRBV27 with TRBJ1-5; 11 bases are shared with TRBD1. Germline trimming cut 6 bases from V and 7 bases from J; bases unmatched to any gene: 14. The CDR3 has 17 amino acids. Germline V gene data show CDR1 as MNHEY and CDR2 as SMNVEV (reference sequence). The CDR3: CASSERPRTGGRQPQHF. In nucleotides, the CDR3 is TGTGCCAGCAGCGAAAGACCAAGGACAGGGGGCCGGCAGCCCCAGCATTTT.

This rearrangement joins TRBV11-3 to TRBJ2-7, with 9 nucleotides matching TRBD2. This CDR3 has 16 amino acids. J gave up 2 bases and V 5 bases, and 10 bases lay outside the gene matches. Germline V CDR1 and CDR2: SGHNT, YENEEA. CDR3 in amino acids: CASSHTPSSGTYEQYF. The DNA for the CDR3 is TGTGCCAGCAGCCATACCCCATCTAGCGGGACCTACGAGCAGTACTTC.

V gene TRBV7-9 combines with J gene TRBJ1-2; D gene uncertain. The ends were cut back, 3 bases at V and 3 bases at J, with 2 bases in the middle. CDR1 is SEHNR, CDR2 FQNEAQ, per germline (reference sequence). This CDR3 has 11 amino acids. CDR3 residues: CASSFDYGYTF. The CDR3 nucleotides are TGTGCCAGCAGCTTCGACTATGGCTACACCTTC.

The chain carries TRBV7-8 and TRBJ2-3; unclear D gene. The V end lost 6 bases, the J end lost 2 bases, and 12 bases lay between the germline ends. The germline CDR1 and CDR2 sequences are SGHVS and FQNEAQ. CDR3 length equals 14 residues. CDR3 bases: TGTGCCAGCAGTCAAAGGTCCCACACAGATACGCAGTATTTT. It specifies CASSQRSHTDTQYF. Full variable domain (outside the CDR3, taken from reference TRBV7-8 and TRBJ2-3): GAGVSQSPRYKVAKRGQDVALRCDPISGHVSLFWYQQALGQGPEFLTYFQNEAQLDKSGLPSDRFFAERPEGSVSTLKIQRTQQEDSAVYLCASSQRSHTDTQYFGPGTRLTVL.

This chain joins TRBV4-3 and TRBJ2-3; a possible D gene is TRBD2 (6 bases). Trimming stripped 0 bases from V and 2 bases from J, with 9 bases between. Germline CDR1 and CDR2: LGHNA and YSLEER. The CDR3 is 15 amino acids. The CDR3 nucleotides read TGCGCCAGCAGCCAAGAGGCGGGAATCACAGATACGCAGTATTTT. Translation gives CASSQEAGITDTQYF.

This chain uses TRBV4-1 with TRBJ2-7, with D possibly TRBD2 on 6 matching bases. This CDR3 contains 14 residues. The germline gives CDR1 MGHRA, CDR2 YSYEKL. The germline V and J ends were trimmed by 0 bases and 7 bases, with 13 bases remaining between them. The CDR3 sequence is CASSQDRRAGEQYF. The CDR3 bases are TGCGCCAGCAGCCAAGATCGGCGGGCGGGGGAGCAGTACTTC.

V gene TRBV6-5 combines with J gene TRBJ2-2; 8 nucleotides align to TRBD2. The J segment lost 1 base and the V segment lost 4 bases, leaving 2 bases of the junction unmatched. CDR3 length: 15 residues. Looked up from germline, CDR1 is MNHEY and CDR2 is SVGAGI. CDR3 nucleotide sequence: TGTGCCAGCAGTTTCACTAGCGGGAACACCGGGGAGCTGTTTTTT. It specifies CASSFTSGNTGELFF.

The chain links TRBV27 to TRBJ1-2; D may be TRBD1 (6 bases). Germline V lookup: CDR1 MNHEY, CDR2 SMNVEV (reference sequence). Trimming shortened V by 5 bases and J by 0 bases, and 10 bases separated the two germline ends. The CDR3 consists of 14 residues. DNA for the CDR3: TGTGCCAGCAGTGTGACAGGAGCTAACTATGGCTACACCTTC. This translates into CASSVTGANYGYTF.

The chain joins TRBV6-6 to TRBJ2-7, with D possibly being TRBD2 (5 bases). CDR1 is MNHNY, CDR2 SVGAGI, per germline (reference sequence). V lost 2 bases, J lost 2 bases, and 10 bases lay in between. The CDR3 is 14 residues long. CDR3 residues: CASSYRGITYEQYF. DNA for the CDR3: TGTGCCAGCAGTTACCGGGGAATCACCTACGAGCAGTACTTC.

The chain has TRBV27 and TRBJ1-1; 7 bases are a match to TRBD1. This CDR3 has 12 residues. CDR1 MNHEY and CDR2 SMNVEV come from the germline V gene (reference sequence). V trimming: 5 bases; J trimming: 11 bases; junction bases outside the gene matches: 8. The CDR3 loop reads CASSLQGRGAFF. DNA of the CDR3: TGTGCCAGCAGTCTACAGGGGCGGGGGGCTTTCTTT.

J is TRBJ1-2 and V is TRBV29-1, with a weak D call TRBD1 (5 bases). CDR3 length: 11 amino acids. With 3 bases removed from V and 6 bases from J, the gap between germline ends came to 8 bases. Germline V gene data show CDR1 as SQVTM and CDR2 as ANQGSEA. The CDR3, as DNA: TGCAGCGTTGAGTCCAGGGATGGCTACACCTTC. As protein: CSVESRDGYTF.

This chain connects TRBV6-5 to TRBJ2-2; D gene unclear. Germline V gives CDR1 MNHEY, CDR2 SVGAGI. The CDR3 runs 16 residues. The V and J ends lost 0 bases and 5 bases respectively, with 13 bases between them. This CDR3 is CASSYSSLVNTGELFF. The CDR3 DNA sequence: TGTGCCAGCAGTTACTCGTCTCTAGTGAATACCGGGGAGCTGTTTTTT.

The chain carries TRBV2 and TRBJ2-7; TRBD2 agrees at 11 bases. The ends lost 2 bases at V and 3 bases at J; junction bases unmatched: 9. Per germline, CDR1 SNHLY and CDR2 FYNNEI. The CDR3 is 17 residues long. For the CDR3, the DNA is TGTGCCAGCAGTGAATTGGGGTCGGGGACTAGCGGCTACGAGCAGTACTTC. Its protein product is CASSELGSGTSGYEQYF.

This clone was recorded only once. The J gene is TRBJ1-4, the V gene TRBV5-1, with D perhaps TRBD1 (5 bases). Germline CDR1 and CDR2: SGHRS and YFSETQ. The CDR3 extends over 15 amino acids. V was trimmed by 3 bases and J by 0 bases, leaving 9 bases between them. CDR3 sequence: CASSWDGSTNEKLFF. In nucleotides, the CDR3 is TGCGCCAGCAGCTGGGACGGTTCAACTAATGAAAAACTGTTTTTT.

This chain joins TRBV5-1 and TRBJ2-6; unclear D gene. The CDR3 spans 17 residues. V was cut by 3 bases and J by 0 bases, with 13 bases left in between. Germline values: CDR1 SGHRS, CDR2 YFSETQ. The CDR3 is CASSSPVGFSGANVLTF. CDR3 nucleotides: TGCGCCAGCAGCTCTCCAGTAGGCTTCTCTGGGGCCAACGTCCTGACTTTC. Full variable domain (missing parts from reference TRBV5-1 and TRBJ2-6): KAGVTQTPRYLIKTRGQQVTLSCSPISGHRSVSWYQQTPGQGLQFLFEYFSETQRNKGNFPGRFSGRQFSNSRSEMNVSTLELGDSALYLCASSSPVGFSGANVLTFGAGSRLTVL.